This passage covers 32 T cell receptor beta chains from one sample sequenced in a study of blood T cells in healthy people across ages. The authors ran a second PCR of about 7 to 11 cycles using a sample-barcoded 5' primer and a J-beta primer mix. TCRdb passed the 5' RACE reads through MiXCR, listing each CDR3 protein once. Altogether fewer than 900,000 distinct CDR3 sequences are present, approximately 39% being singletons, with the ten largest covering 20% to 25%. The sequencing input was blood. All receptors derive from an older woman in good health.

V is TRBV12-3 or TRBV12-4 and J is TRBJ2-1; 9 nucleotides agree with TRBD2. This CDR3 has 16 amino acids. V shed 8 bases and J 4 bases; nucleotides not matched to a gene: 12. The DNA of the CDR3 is TGTGCCAGCCGCGGGGGGGCGGGAGGGCGATACAATGAGCAGTTCTTC. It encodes CASRGGAGGRYNEQFF.

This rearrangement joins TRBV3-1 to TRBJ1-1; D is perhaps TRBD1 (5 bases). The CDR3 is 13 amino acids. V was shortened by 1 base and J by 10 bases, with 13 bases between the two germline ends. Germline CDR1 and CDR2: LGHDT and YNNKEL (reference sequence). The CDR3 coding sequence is TGTGCCAGCAGCCAAGGGGACGGACCCCGAGCTTTCTTT. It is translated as CASSQGDGPRAFF.

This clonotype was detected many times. The CDR3 DNA follows: TGCAGTGCTAGGGTCGGGAGTGGGACAGATACGCAGTATTTT. Protein product: CSARVGSGTDTQYF. The V and J genes are TRBV20-1 and TRBJ2-3; weak D call: TRBD2 (6 bases). Trimming removed 3 bases at V and 3 bases at J, with 13 bases between. The CDR3 contains 14 residues. Germline-derived CDR1 and CDR2 are DFQATT and SNEGSKA (reference sequence).

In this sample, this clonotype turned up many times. The CDR3 DNA sequence: TGCAGCCCTGACCCGGGCTACGAGCAGTACTTC. This translates into CSPDPGYEQYF. The rearrangement joins TRBV29-1 to TRBJ2-7, with unresolved D. The CDR3 sequence is 11 residues long. Germline V gene lookup returns CDR1 SQVTM and CDR2 ANQGSEA. The V end was cut by 8 bases, the J end by 3 bases, with 11 bases between.

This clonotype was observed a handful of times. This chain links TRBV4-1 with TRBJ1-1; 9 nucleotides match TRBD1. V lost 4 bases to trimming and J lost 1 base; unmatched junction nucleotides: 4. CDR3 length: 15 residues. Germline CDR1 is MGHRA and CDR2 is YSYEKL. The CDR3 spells CASSRWDRANTEAFF. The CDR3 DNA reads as TGCGCCAGCAGCCGCTGGGACAGGGCGAACACTGAAGCTTTCTTT.

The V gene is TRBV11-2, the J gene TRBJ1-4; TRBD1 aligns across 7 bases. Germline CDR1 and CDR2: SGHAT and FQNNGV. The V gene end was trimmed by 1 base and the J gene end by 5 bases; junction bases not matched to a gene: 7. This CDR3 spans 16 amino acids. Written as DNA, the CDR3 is TGTGCCAGCAGCTTAGGATGGACAGGAAGAAATGAAAAACTGTTTTTT. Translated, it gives CASSLGWTGRNEKLFF.

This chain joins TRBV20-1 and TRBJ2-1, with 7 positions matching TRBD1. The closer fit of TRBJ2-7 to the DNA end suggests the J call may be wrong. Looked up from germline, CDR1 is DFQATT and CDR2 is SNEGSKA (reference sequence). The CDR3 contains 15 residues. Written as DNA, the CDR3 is TGCAGTGCTGGTTCGACAGGGATCTCCTACAATGAGCAGTACTTC. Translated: CSAGSTGISYNEQYF.

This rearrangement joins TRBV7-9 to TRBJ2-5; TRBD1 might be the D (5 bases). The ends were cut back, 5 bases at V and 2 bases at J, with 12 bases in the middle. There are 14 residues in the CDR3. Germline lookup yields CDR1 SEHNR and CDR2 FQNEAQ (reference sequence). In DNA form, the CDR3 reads TGTGCCAGCAGCGCCCGGACAACTCAAGAGACCCAGTACTTC. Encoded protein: CASSARTTQETQYF. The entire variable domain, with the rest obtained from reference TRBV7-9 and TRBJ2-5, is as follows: DTGVSQNPRHKITKRGQNVTFRCDPISEHNRLYWYRQTLGQGPEFLTYFQNEAQLEKSRLLSDRFSAERPKGSFSTLEIQRTEQGDSAMYLCASSARTTQETQYFGPGTRLLVL.

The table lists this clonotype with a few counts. CDR3 sequence reads: CASSFSSSYNEQFF. The CDR3 DNA follows: TGTGCCAGCAGCTTCAGTAGCTCCTACAATGAGCAGTTCTTC. The V and J genes are TRBV11-2 and TRBJ2-1; D is unresolved. The germline CDR1 and CDR2 sequences are SGHAT and FQNNGV. The CDR3 has 14 residues. V was pared by 3 bases and J by 0 bases, with 6 bases between.

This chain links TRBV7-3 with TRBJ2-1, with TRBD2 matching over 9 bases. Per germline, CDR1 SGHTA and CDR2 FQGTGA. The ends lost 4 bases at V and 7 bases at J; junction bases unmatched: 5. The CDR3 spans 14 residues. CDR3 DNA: TGTGCCAGCAGCTCAATAGCGGGAGTGAATGAGCAGTTCTTC. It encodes CASSSIAGVNEQFF.

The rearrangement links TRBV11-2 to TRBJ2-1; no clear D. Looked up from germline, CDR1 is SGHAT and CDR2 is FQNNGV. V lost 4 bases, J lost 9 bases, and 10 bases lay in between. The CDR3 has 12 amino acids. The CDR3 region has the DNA TGTGCCAGCAGCTCCCGGATCGCTGAGCAGTTCTTC. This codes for CASSSRIAEQFF. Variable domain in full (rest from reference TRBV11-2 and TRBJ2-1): EAGVAQSPRYKIIEKRQSVAFWCNPISGHATLYWYQQILGQGPKLLIQFQNNGVVDDSQLPKDRFSAERLKGVDSTLKIQPAKLEDSAVYLCASSSRIAEQFFGPGTRLTVL.

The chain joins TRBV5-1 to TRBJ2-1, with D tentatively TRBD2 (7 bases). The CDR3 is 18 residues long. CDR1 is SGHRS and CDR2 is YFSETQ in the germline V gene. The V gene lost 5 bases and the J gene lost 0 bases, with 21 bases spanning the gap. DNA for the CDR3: TGCGCCAGCAGTCAAGGGGGGGCCGGCGGGGGCTCCTACAATGAGCAGTTCTTC. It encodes CASSQGGAGGGSYNEQFF.

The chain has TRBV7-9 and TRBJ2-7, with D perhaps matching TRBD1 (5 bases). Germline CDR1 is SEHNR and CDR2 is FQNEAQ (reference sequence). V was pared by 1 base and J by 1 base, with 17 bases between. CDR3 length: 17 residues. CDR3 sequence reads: CASSLGYQGLGSYEQYF. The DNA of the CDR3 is TGTGCCAGCAGCTTAGGCTACCAGGGCCTAGGATCCTACGAGCAGTACTTC.

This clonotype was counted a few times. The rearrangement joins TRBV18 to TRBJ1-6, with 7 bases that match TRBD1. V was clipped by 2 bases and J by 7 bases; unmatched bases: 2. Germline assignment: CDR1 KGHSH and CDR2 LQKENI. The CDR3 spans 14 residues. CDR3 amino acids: CASSPETGNSPLHF. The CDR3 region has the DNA TGTGCCAGCTCACCAGAGACAGGGAATTCACCCCTCCACTTT.

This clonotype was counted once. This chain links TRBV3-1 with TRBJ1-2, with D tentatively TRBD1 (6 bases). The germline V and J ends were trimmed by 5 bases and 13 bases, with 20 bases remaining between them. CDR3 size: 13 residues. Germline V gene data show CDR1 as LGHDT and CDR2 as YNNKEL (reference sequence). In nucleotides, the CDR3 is TGTGCCAGCAGCTGCCCGGGACAAGGCCCCTTCACCTTC. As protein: CASSCPGQGPFTF.

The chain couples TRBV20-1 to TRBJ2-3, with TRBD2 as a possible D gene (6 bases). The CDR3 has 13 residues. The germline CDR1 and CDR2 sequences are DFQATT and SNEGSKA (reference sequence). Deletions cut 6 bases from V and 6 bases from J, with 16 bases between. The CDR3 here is CSALSRESDTQYF. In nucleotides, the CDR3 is TGCAGTGCCCTCTCGCGGGAATCGGATACGCAGTATTTT.

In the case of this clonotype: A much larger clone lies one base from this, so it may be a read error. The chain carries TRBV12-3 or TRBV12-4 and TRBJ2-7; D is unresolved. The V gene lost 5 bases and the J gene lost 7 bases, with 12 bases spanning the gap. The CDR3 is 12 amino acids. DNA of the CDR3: TGTGCCAGCAGTGATGAATACAATGAGCAGTACTTC. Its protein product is CASSDEYNEQYF.

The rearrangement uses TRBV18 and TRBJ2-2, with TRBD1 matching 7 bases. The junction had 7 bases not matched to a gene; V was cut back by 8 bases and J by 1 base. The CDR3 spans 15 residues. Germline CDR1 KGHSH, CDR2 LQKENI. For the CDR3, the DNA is TGTGCCAGCACCACCGGGACAGTGAACACCGGGGAGCTGTTTTTT. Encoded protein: CASTTGTVNTGELFF. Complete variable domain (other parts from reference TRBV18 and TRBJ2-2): NAGVMQNPRHLVRRRGQEARLRCSPMKGHSHVYWYRQLPEEGLKFMVYLQKENIIDESGMPKERFSAEFPKEGPSILRIQQVVRGDSAAYFCASTTGTVNTGELFFGEGSRLTVL.

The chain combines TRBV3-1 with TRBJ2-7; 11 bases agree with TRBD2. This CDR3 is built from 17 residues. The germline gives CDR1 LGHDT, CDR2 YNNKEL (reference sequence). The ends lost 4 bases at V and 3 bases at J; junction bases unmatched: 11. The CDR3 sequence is CASSLSATGTSGYEQYF. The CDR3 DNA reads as TGTGCCAGCAGCCTCAGTGCCACCGGGACTAGCGGCTACGAGCAGTACTTC.

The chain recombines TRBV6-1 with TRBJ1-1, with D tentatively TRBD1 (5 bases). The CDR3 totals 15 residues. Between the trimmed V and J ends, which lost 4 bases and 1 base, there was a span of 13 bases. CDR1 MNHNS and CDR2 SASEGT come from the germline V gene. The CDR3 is CASSGTGRQNTEAFF. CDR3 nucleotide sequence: TGTGCCAGCAGTGGCACGGGACGGCAGAACACTGAAGCTTTCTTT.

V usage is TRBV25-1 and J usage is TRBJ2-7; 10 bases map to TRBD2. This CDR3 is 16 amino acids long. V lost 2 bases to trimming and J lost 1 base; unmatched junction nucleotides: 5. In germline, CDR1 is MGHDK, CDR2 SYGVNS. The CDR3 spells CASSETSGTRSYEQYF. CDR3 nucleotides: TGTGCCAGCAGTGAAACTAGCGGGACCAGATCCTACGAGCAGTACTTC.

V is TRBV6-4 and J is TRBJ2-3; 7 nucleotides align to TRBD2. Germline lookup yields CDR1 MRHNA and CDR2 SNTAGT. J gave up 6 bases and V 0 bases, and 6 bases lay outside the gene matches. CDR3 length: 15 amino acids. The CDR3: CASSDSGLAVDTQYF. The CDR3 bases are TGTGCCAGCAGTGACTCGGGGCTAGCGGTCGATACGCAGTATTTT.

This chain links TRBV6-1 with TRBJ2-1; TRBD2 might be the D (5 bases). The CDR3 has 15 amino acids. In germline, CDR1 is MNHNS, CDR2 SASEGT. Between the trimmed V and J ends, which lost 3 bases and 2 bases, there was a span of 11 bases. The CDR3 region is CASSDSRAAYNEQFF. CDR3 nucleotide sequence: TGTGCCAGCAGTGATTCGCGGGCAGCCTACAATGAGCAGTTCTTC.

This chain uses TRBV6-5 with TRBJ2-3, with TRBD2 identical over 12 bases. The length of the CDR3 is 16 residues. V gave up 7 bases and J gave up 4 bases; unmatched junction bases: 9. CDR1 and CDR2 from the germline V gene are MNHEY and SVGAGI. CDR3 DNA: TGTGCCAGCACCGACGAGACTAGCGGGAGTGCAGATACGCAGTATTTT. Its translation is CASTDETSGSADTQYF.

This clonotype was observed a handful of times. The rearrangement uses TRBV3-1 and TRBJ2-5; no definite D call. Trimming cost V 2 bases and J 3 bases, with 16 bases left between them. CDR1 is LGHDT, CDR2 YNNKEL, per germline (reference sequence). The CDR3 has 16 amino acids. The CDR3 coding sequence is TGTGCCAGCAGCCAATCAACGCGACAAAAGAAAGAGACCCAGTACTTC. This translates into CASSQSTRQKKETQYF.

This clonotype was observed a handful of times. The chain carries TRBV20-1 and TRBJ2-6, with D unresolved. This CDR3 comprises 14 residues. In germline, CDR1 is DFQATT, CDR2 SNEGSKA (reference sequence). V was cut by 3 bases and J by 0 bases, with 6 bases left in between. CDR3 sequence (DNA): TGCAGTGCTAGCCGACCCTCTGGGGCCAACGTCCTGACTTTC. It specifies CSASRPSGANVLTF.

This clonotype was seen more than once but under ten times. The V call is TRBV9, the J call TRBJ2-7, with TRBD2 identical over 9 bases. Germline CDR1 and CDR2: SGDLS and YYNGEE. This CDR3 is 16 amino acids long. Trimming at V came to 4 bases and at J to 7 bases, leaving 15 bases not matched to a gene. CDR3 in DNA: TGTGCCAGCAGCCCCCGAGGGAATAGCGGGAGCACTGAGCAGTACTTC. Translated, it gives CASSPRGNSGSTEQYF.

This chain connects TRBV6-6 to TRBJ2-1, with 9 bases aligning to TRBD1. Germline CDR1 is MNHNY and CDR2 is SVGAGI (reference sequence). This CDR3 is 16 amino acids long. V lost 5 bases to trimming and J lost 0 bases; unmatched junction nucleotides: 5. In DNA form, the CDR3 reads TGTGCCAGCAGTGGCGGGACAGGGAGCTCCTACAATGAGCAGTTCTTC. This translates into CASSGGTGSSYNEQFF.

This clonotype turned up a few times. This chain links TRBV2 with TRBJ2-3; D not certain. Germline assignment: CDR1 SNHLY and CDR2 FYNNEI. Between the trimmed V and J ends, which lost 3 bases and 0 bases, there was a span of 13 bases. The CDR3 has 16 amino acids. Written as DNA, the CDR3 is TGTGCCAGCAGTGATCTGGGCATGCCTAGCACAGATACGCAGTATTTT. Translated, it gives CASSDLGMPSTDTQYF.

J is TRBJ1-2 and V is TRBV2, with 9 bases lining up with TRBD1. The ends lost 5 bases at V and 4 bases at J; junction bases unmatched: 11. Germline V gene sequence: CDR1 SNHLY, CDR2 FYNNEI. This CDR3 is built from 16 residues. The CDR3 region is CASSQGQGTTGYGYTF. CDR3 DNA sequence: TGTGCCAGCAGTCAGGGACAGGGAACAACCGGCTATGGCTACACCTTC. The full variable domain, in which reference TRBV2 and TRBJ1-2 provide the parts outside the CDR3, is EPEVTQTPSHQVTQMGQEVILRCVPISNHLYFYWYRQILGQKVEFLVSFYNNEISEKSEIFDDQFSVERPDGSNFTLKIRSTKLEDSAMYFCASSQGQGTTGYGYTFGSGTRLTVV.

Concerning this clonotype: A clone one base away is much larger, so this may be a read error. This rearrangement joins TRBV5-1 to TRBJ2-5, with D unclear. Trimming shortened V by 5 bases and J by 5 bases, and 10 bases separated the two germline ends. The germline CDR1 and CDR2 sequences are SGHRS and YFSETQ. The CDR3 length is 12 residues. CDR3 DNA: TGCGCCAGCAGAGCCAGAGATGAGACCCAGTACTTC. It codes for CASRARDETQYF.

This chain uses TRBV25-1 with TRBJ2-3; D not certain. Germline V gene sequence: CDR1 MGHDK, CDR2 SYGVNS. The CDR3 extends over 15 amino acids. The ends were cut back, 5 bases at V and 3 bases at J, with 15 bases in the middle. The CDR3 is CASSRLGDRTDTQYF. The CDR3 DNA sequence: TGTGCCAGCAGTCGCCTAGGAGATAGAACAGATACGCAGTATTTT.